This is a list of T cell receptor beta chains from one sample in a study of shared clonotypes between healthy human individuals. Profiled with immunoSEQ multiplex PCR; TCRdb holds only in-frame clones, not every one. Of about 1 million clones listed, about three quarters are singletons. The specimen sequenced was memory CD4+ T cells sorted from blood. These receptors were taken from a man aged 18-30 years in good health. Both conserved end residues are part of each CDR3. A D gene is named only where the DNA matches it firmly. Clone size, where shown, is once, few, many, or a class for clones that have expanded.

v_call: TRBV18; d_call: NA; j_call: TRBJ1-1; clone_size: NA; cdr3_aa: CASSPLRIGVGTNTEAFF; cdr3_nt: TGTGCCAGCTCACCACTCAGGATAGGGGTAGGTACGAACACTGAAGCTTTCTTT
v_call: TRBV19; d_call: NA; j_call: TRBJ2-3; clone_size: NA; cdr3_aa: CASSMRALFTDTQYF; cdr3_nt: TGTGCCAGTAGTATGCGGGCTCTGTTCACAGATACGCAGTATTTT
v_call: TRBV10-3; d_call: TRBD1; j_call: TRBJ1-1; clone_size: NA; cdr3_aa: CATSDRLSMNTEAFF; cdr3_nt: TGTGCCACCTCGGACAGGCTGTCAATGAACACTGAAGCTTTCTTT
v_call: TRBV10-3; d_call: TRBD2; j_call: TRBJ2-7; clone_size: NA; cdr3_aa: CAISGGLAGDEQYF; cdr3_nt: TGTGCCATCAGTGGCGGACTAGCGGGAGACGAGCAGTACTTC
v_call: TRBV30; d_call: NA; j_call: TRBJ2-2; clone_size: once; cdr3_aa: CAWTSTSTGELFF; cdr3_nt: TGTGCCTGGACTAGCACTAGCACCGGGGAGCTGTTTTTT
v_call: TRBV9; d_call: TRBD2; j_call: TRBJ2-3; clone_size: once; cdr3_aa: CASSPTGTSGRKAADTQYF; cdr3_nt: TGTGCCAGCAGCCCAACCGGGACTAGCGGGAGGAAGGCTGCAGATACGCAGTATTTT
v_call: TRBV5-1; d_call: NA; j_call: TRBJ2-2; clone_size: NA; cdr3_aa: CASSLPGSGFTGELFF; cdr3_nt: TGCGCCAGCAGCTTGCCGGGGTCGGGGTTTACCGGGGAGCTGTTTTTT
v_call: TRBV2; d_call: NA; j_call: TRBJ1-2; clone_size: NA; cdr3_aa: CASSEDPHGYTF; cdr3_nt: TGTGCCAGCAGTGAAGATCCCCATGGCTACACCTTC
v_call: TRBV28; d_call: NA; j_call: TRBJ1-2; clone_size: NA; cdr3_aa: CASSLMQGYYGYTF; cdr3_nt: TGTGCCAGCAGTTTAATGCAGGGCTACTATGGCTACACCTTC
v_call: TRBV4-3; d_call: NA; j_call: TRBJ2-3; clone_size: NA; cdr3_aa: CASSQDSGGSDTQYF; cdr3_nt: TGCGCCAGCAGCCAAGATAGCGGTGGATCAGATACGCAGTATTTT
v_call: TRBV5-1; d_call: NA; j_call: TRBJ2-1; clone_size: NA; cdr3_aa: CASSLTGLYNEQFF; cdr3_nt: TGCGCCAGCAGCTTGACGGGCCTGTACAATGAGCAGTTCTTC
v_call: TRBV30; d_call: NA; j_call: TRBJ1-6; clone_size: few; cdr3_aa: CAWSPGQGNSPLHF; cdr3_nt: TGTGCCTGGAGTCCGGGCCAGGGCAATTCACCCCTCCACTTT
v_call: TRBV30; d_call: NA; j_call: TRBJ2-5; clone_size: NA; cdr3_aa: CAWSVGGGGETQYF; cdr3_nt: TGTGCCTGGAGTGTCGGGGGAGGAGGAGAGACCCAGTACTTC
v_call: TRBV28; d_call: TRBD1; j_call: TRBJ1-1; clone_size: NA; cdr3_aa: CASSLKTGMNTEAFF; cdr3_nt: TGTGCCAGCAGCCTCAAGACAGGGATGAACACTGAAGCTTTCTTT
v_call: TRBV7-2; d_call: NA; j_call: TRBJ2-7; clone_size: few; cdr3_aa: CASSLSSYEQYF; cdr3_nt: TGTGCCAGCAGCTTAAGCTCCTACGAGCAGTACTTC
v_call: TRBV5-1; d_call: NA; j_call: TRBJ2-4; clone_size: NA; cdr3_aa: CASSLGEIAKNIQYF; cdr3_nt: TGCGCCAGCAGCTTGGGTGAGATAGCCAAAAACATTCAGTACTTC
v_call: TRBV5-4; d_call: NA; j_call: TRBJ2-3; clone_size: NA; cdr3_aa: CASSPVSRDTQYF; cdr3_nt: TGTGCCAGCAGCCCCGTATCGAGGGATACGCAGTATTTT
v_call: TRBV7-2; d_call: TRBD1; j_call: TRBJ2-1; clone_size: NA; cdr3_aa: CASSLVGTALSGKTDEQFF; cdr3_nt: TGTGCCAGCAGCTTAGTGGGGACAGCCTTATCCGGGAAAACGGATGAGCAGTTCTTC
v_call: TRBV6-6; d_call: NA; j_call: TRBJ1-2; clone_size: NA; cdr3_aa: CASSVTPGAVGYGYTF; cdr3_nt: TGTGCCAGCAGTGTGACCCCAGGGGCTGTGGGGTATGGCTACACCTTC
v_call: TRBV19; d_call: NA; j_call: TRBJ1-6; clone_size: NA; cdr3_aa: CASSGKGDYNSPLHF; cdr3_nt: TGTGCCAGTAGTGGTAAGGGGGATTATAATTCACCCCTCCACTTT
v_call: TRBV5-8; d_call: NA; j_call: TRBJ2-5; clone_size: NA; cdr3_aa: CASSFPRLGGKMRETQYF; cdr3_nt: TGTGCCAGCAGCTTCCCGCGCCTGGGCGGCAAAATGCGGGAGACCCAGTACTTC
v_call: TRBV7-2; d_call: TRBD1; j_call: TRBJ1-6; clone_size: NA; cdr3_aa: CASSLRPPTGGRSPLHF; cdr3_nt: TGTGCCAGCAGCCTTAGGCCGCCGACAGGGGGTCGGTCACCCCTCCACTTT